The next 26 T cell receptor beta chains were all read from a single sample in a study of CD8 T cells in ankylosing spondylitis. TCRdb analysed the 5' RACE reads with MiXCR anew, one entry per CDR3 protein. The table has roughly 26,000 distinct CDR3 sequences, 10% to 15% seen once. Sequencing was done on a sample of blood. Receptors originate from a male donor with ankylosing spondylitis or in good health (not recorded which).

Many counts were recorded for this clonotype. The chain couples TRBV6-2 or TRBV6-3 to TRBJ1-1; D is perhaps TRBD1 (6 bases). Trimming cost V 2 bases and J 4 bases, with 14 bases left between them. The germline gives CDR1 MNHEY, CDR2 SVGEGT. The CDR3 is made up of 15 amino acids. This CDR3 reads CASSYGGRRGTEAFF. The DNA for the CDR3 is TGTGCCAGCAGTTACGGGGGCCGCCGGGGCACTGAAGCTTTCTTT.

The chain joins TRBV30 to TRBJ1-6; D perhaps matches TRBD1 (5 bases). This CDR3 contains 12 residues. In germline, CDR1 is GTSNPN, CDR2 SVGIG (reference sequence). Deletions cut 3 bases from V and 18 bases from J, with 18 bases between. The CDR3 sequence is CAWSTFRGAAHF. The CDR3 bases are TGTGCCTGGAGCACCTTCCGAGGGGCCGCCCACTTT.

This clonotype was picked up many times. The chain carries TRBV10-3 and TRBJ2-1; 7 bases are a match to TRBD2. The CDR3 has 15 amino acids. Germline V gene lookup returns CDR1 ENHRY and CDR2 SYGVKD. V trimming: 4 bases; J trimming: 0 bases; junction bases outside the gene matches: 3. CDR3 sequence: CAISGLAVSYNEQFF. In DNA, the CDR3 is TGTGCCATCAGTGGGCTAGCGGTCTCCTACAATGAGCAGTTCTTC.

The V and J genes are TRBV20-1 and TRBJ2-2; D perhaps matches TRBD2 (6 bases). The CDR3 length is 15 residues. Trimming cost V 0 bases and J 4 bases, with 12 bases left between them. Germline assignment: CDR1 DFQATT and CDR2 SNEGSKA (reference sequence). The CDR3 DNA follows: TGCAGTGCTAGAGACCCCAACGGGGGCACCGGGGAGCTGTTTTTT. Residues: CSARDPNGGTGELFF.

This clonotype has at least ten counts. The DNA for the CDR3 is TGTGCCAGCAGTCGCGGACTAGCGGGGACTACCGGGGAGCTGTTTTTT. Its protein is CASSRGLAGTTGELFF. The J gene is TRBJ2-2, the V gene TRBV6-5; TRBD2 matches 12 bases. The germline gives CDR1 MNHEY, CDR2 SVGAGI. This CDR3 region has 16 residues. Trimming cost V 5 bases and J 5 bases; bases outside gene matches: 6.

This clonotype turned up a few times. The V gene is TRBV12-3 or TRBV12-4, the J gene TRBJ2-5; 8 bases align to TRBD2. The V segment lost 5 bases and the J segment 4 bases; nucleotides outside the gene matches: 6. The CDR3 runs 14 residues. The CDR3 DNA sequence: TGTGCCAGCAGTAGCGGGACTAGTCGAGAGACCCAGTACTTC. Translation gives CASSSGTSRETQYF.

There are many counts of this clonotype. The chain combines TRBV28 with TRBJ1-1, with no clear D. Germline-derived CDR1 and CDR2 are MDHEN and SYDVKM. The CDR3 covers 14 residues. The germline V and J ends were trimmed by 7 bases and 1 base, with 13 bases remaining between them. CDR3 sequence reads: CASTNLAGNTEAFF. As DNA, the CDR3 is TGTGCCAGCACCAACCTGGCTGGGAACACTGAAGCTTTCTTT. The variable domain in full, with the rest retrieved from reference TRBV28 and TRBJ1-1, is DVKVTQSSRYLVKRTGEKVFLECVQDMDHENMFWYRQDPGLGLRLIYFSYDVKMKEKGDIPEGYSVSREKKERFSLILESASTNQTSMYLCASTNLAGNTEAFFGQGTRLTVV.

This clonotype was found many times. The chain employs TRBV27 and TRBJ2-1, with D unclear. V was shortened by 8 bases and J by 9 bases, with 14 bases between the two germline ends. Germline assignment: CDR1 MNHEY and CDR2 SMNVEV (reference sequence). The CDR3 is 12 amino acids. The CDR3 spells CASGLPWGEQFF. The CDR3 coding sequence is TGTGCCAGCGGCTTACCGTGGGGTGAGCAGTTCTTC.

This rearrangement joins TRBV19 to TRBJ2-2, with a possible D match to TRBD2 (5 bases). The germline gives CDR1 LNHDA, CDR2 SQIVND (reference sequence). This CDR3 has 12 residues. Trimming shortened V by 5 bases and J by 5 bases, and 6 bases separated the two germline ends. In DNA, the CDR3 is TGTGCCAGTAGTCGGGAAACCGGGGAGCTGTTTTTT. Translating it yields CASSRETGELFF.

In its sample, this clonotype was seen many times. The V call is TRBV25-1, the J call TRBJ2-1; D is unclear. CDR1 and CDR2 from the germline V gene are MGHDK and SYGVNS. The CDR3 extends over 13 amino acids. The ends were cut back, 3 bases at V and 0 bases at J, with 3 bases in the middle. The chain's CDR3 is CASSEVSYNEQFF. In DNA form, the CDR3 reads TGTGCCAGCAGTGAGGTCTCCTACAATGAGCAGTTCTTC.

J is TRBJ2-1 and V is TRBV20-1; 11 nucleotides agree with TRBD2. With 2 bases clipped from V and 9 bases from J, the junction kept 6 bases outside the gene matches. This CDR3 spans 14 amino acids. CDR1 DFQATT and CDR2 SNEGSKA come from the germline V gene (reference sequence). The CDR3 DNA is TGCAGTGCTAGAAGGGTAGCGGGAGGGGGTGAGCAGTTCTTC. The encoded protein is CSARRVAGGGEQFF.

This clonotype occurred many times. This chain links TRBV6-5 with TRBJ2-4, with D perhaps matching TRBD1 or TRBD2 (5 bases each). This CDR3 contains 11 residues. Trimming stripped 10 bases from V and 9 bases from J, with 13 bases between. Germline loops: CDR1 MNHEY, CDR2 SVGAGI. The CDR3 DNA reads as TGTGCCACCGCCAGGGCGGGCATTCAGTACTTC. Protein: CATARAGIQYF.

This clonotype was seen many times. The CDR3 reads CSVGDGGSYNEQFF. For the CDR3, the DNA is TGCAGCGTTGGGGACGGGGGGTCCTACAATGAGCAGTTCTTC. The chain recombines TRBV29-1 with TRBJ2-1; 7 bases fit TRBD2. CDR1 and CDR2 (germline): SQVTM, ANQGSEA. The CDR3 totals 14 residues. The ends lost 4 bases at V and 1 base at J; junction bases unmatched: 4.

The rearrangement uses TRBV10-3 and TRBJ2-1, with D perhaps matching TRBD1 (6 bases). V was clipped by 6 bases and J by 6 bases, with 9 bases between them. This CDR3 has 12 residues. Germline V CDR1 and CDR2: ENHRY, SYGVKD. For the CDR3, the DNA is TGTGCCATCAGACCACAGGGCAATGAGCAGTTCTTC. It encodes CAIRPQGNEQFF.

This clonotype is labeled medium-sized (0.01 to 0.1%). V gene TRBV20-1 combines with J gene TRBJ2-3; D gene uncertain. From germline, CDR1 is DFQATT and CDR2 SNEGSKA (reference sequence). This CDR3 has 13 amino acids. With 3 bases removed from V and 2 bases from J, the gap between germline ends came to 9 bases. The CDR3 nucleotides read TGCAGTGCTAGCGCCGGCTCCACAGATACGCAGTATTTT. It codes for CSASAGSTDTQYF.

The chain combines TRBV2 with TRBJ2-1, with a tentative D call TRBD2 (5 bases). In germline, CDR1 is SNHLY, CDR2 FYNNEI. The CDR3 has 14 residues. Trimming removed 3 bases at V and 7 bases at J, with 13 bases between. This chain's CDR3 is CASSDDPPGNEQFF. The DNA for the CDR3 is TGTGCCAGCAGTGACGACCCCCCGGGAAATGAGCAGTTCTTC.

This clonotype was counted ten times or more. V and J are TRBV5-1 and TRBJ2-1; either TRBD1 or TRBD2 may supply D (5 bases each). Trimming cost V 4 bases and J 9 bases, with 26 bases left between them. Germline lookup yields CDR1 SGHRS and CDR2 YFSETQ. The CDR3 runs 17 residues. Here the CDR3 reads CASSVTIGTGPGSEQFF. CDR3 coding DNA: TGCGCCAGCAGCGTGACGATCGGGACGGGACCCGGGTCTGAGCAGTTCTTC.

V and J are TRBV4-3 and TRBJ2-1; 9 bases line up with TRBD1. The CDR3 is 17 residues long. Germline V gene data show CDR1 as LGHNA and CDR2 as YSLEER. The junction had 13 bases not matched to a gene; V was cut back by 0 bases and J by 10 bases. The CDR3 bases are TGCGCCAGCAGCCAAGATCTAGGGGTACGGACAGGGGCAGAGCAGTTCTTC. Translated: CASSQDLGVRTGAEQFF.

The chain combines TRBV29-1 with TRBJ2-2, with 10 bases matching TRBD1. Germline-derived CDR1 and CDR2 are SQVTM and ANQGSEA. This CDR3 has 14 residues. V lost 7 bases to trimming and J lost 3 bases; unmatched junction nucleotides: 5. In DNA form, the CDR3 reads TGCAGCGGGACCGGGACAGGGGACACCGGGGAGCTGTTTTTT. Protein: CSGTGTGDTGELFF.

In this sample, this clonotype turned up a few times. This chain uses TRBV9 with TRBJ1-1, with 8 positions matching TRBD1. The ends lost 3 bases at V and 5 bases at J; junction bases unmatched: 3. The CDR3 length is 13 residues. Looked up from germline, CDR1 is SGDLS and CDR2 is YYNGEE. DNA of the CDR3: TGTGCCAGCAGCGGAACAGGGGGGACTGAAGCTTTCTTT. It specifies CASSGTGGTEAFF. The complete variable domain, with remaining parts taken from reference TRBV9 and TRBJ1-1, reads DSGVTQTPKHLITATGQRVTLRCSPRSGDLSVYWYQQSLDQGLQFLIQYYNGEERAKGNILERFSAQQFPDLHSELNLSSLELGDSALYFCASSGTGGTEAFFGQGTRLTVV.

This clonotype was seen repeatedly, ten times or more. The rearrangement links TRBV12-3 or TRBV12-4 to TRBJ2-2; the match to TRBD1 covers 9 bases. This CDR3 region has 15 residues. The junction had 7 bases not matched to a gene; V was cut back by 5 bases and J by 6 bases. In DNA, the CDR3 is TGTGCCAGCAGTGCCGGGACAGGGTTCGCCGGGGAGCTGTTTTTT. Protein: CASSAGTGFAGELFF.

This clonotype was detected only a few times. J is TRBJ2-5 and V is TRBV10-2; D unclear. Germline assignment: CDR1 WSHSY and CDR2 SAAADI. V lost 3 bases and J lost 4, with 6 bases in between. The CDR3 covers 12 residues. CDR3 bases: TGCGCCAGCAGTGAAAACCGAGAGACCCAGTACTTC. This encodes CASSENRETQYF.

This clonotype was detected many times. The chain recombines TRBV7-9 with TRBJ2-7; the D gene is possibly TRBD1 (5 bases). This CDR3 contains 12 residues. Germline CDR1 reads SEHNR; CDR2 reads FQNEAQ (reference sequence). V was cut by 4 bases and J by 5 bases, with 9 bases left in between. Here the CDR3 reads CASSWGNDEQYF. DNA for the CDR3: TGTGCCAGCAGCTGGGGCAACGACGAGCAGTACTTC.

This clonotype was detected a few times. CDR3 sequence reads: CASSLGPGVYTGELFF. CDR3 sequence (DNA): TGTGCCAGCAGCTTAGGGCCAGGGGTTTACACCGGGGAGCTGTTTTTT. The chain carries TRBV7-2 and TRBJ2-2; D might be TRBD1 (6 bases). Germline CDR1 SGHTA, CDR2 FQGNSA. This CDR3 has 16 residues. Trimming left V 1 base short and J 3 bases short, with 12 bases between.

In its sample, this clonotype was seen many times. The J gene is TRBJ2-1, the V gene TRBV20-1; TRBD2 matches at 9 bases. The CDR3 covers 14 residues. Germline V CDR1 and CDR2: DFQATT, SNEGSKA (reference sequence). Trimming at V came to 8 bases and at J to 9 bases, leaving 14 bases not matched to a gene. The CDR3 nucleotides are TGCAGTACCCCAGTAGCGGGAGTTGGGGGTGAGCAGTTCTTC. This sequence encodes CSTPVAGVGGEQFF.

This clonotype was detected a few times. The chain combines TRBV9 with TRBJ2-2; TRBD1 might be the D (6 bases). The CDR3 is made up of 15 amino acids. The germline CDR1 and CDR2 sequences are SGDLS and YYNGEE. V gave up 0 bases and J gave up 5 bases, with 11 bases separating them. For the CDR3, the DNA is TGTGCCAGCAGCGTAGCTCAGGGGTGGACCGGGGAGCTGTTTTTT. Protein product: CASSVAQGWTGELFF.